The 5 T cell receptor beta chains presented below share a single source sample, sequenced in a study of shared clonotypes between healthy human individuals. Sequencing was performed with immunoSEQ multiplex PCR; in TCRdb, only in-frame clones are kept and a portion is missing. In the table there are about 520,000 clones, around 80% of which are singletons. Source material: PBMCs. The receptors derive from a woman between 40 and 50 years old in good health. Some clones in this sample may be carry-over from other donors' samples.

The CDR3: CAWQTGGEQYF. In DNA, the CDR3 is TGTGCCTGGCAAACTGGGGGGGAGCAGTACTTC. The V and J genes are TRBV30 and TRBJ2-5; 7 bases fit TRBD2. The germline V gene encodes CDR1 GTSNPN and CDR2 SVGIG (reference sequence). The CDR3 spans 11 residues. The junction had 8 bases not matched to a gene; V was cut back by 5 bases and J by 11 bases.

This chain uses TRBV15 with TRBJ2-1; a possible D gene is TRBD1 (6 bases). The germline V gene encodes CDR1 LNHNV and CDR2 YYDKDF (reference sequence). V was clipped by 1 base and J by 6 bases, with 13 bases between them. The CDR3 runs to 15 residues. The CDR3 is CATSRGVGAFNEQFF. DNA of the CDR3: TGTGCCACCAGCAGAGGAGTGGGGGCCTTCAATGAGCAGTTCTTC.

This clone was seen a few times. V and J are TRBV6-4 and TRBJ2-1, with 12 bases that match TRBD2. CDR1 is MRHNA, CDR2 SNTAGT, per germline. The ends lost 6 bases at V and 5 bases at J; junction bases unmatched: 5. The CDR3 has 15 residues. The CDR3 loop is CASSWTSGTHNEQFF. In nucleotides, the CDR3 is TGTGCCAGCAGCTGGACTAGCGGGACACACAATGAGCAGTTCTTC.

The V and J genes are TRBV7-2 and TRBJ2-3; D not resolved. The length of the CDR3 is 16 residues. Trimming pared 0 bases from V and 0 bases from J, leaving 10 bases between. CDR1 and CDR2 from the germline V gene are SGHTA and FQGNSA. The CDR3 DNA is TGTGCCAGCAGCTTAGCCCCGTGGCGGAGCACAGATACGCAGTATTTT. Its protein product is CASSLAPWRSTDTQYF.

J is TRBJ2-7 and V is TRBV19; D possibly matches TRBD1 or TRBD2 (5 bases each). The ends were cut back, 4 bases at V and 2 bases at J, with 9 bases in the middle. The CDR3 has 13 residues. The germline V gene encodes CDR1 LNHDA and CDR2 SQIVND (reference sequence). The CDR3 coding sequence is TGTGCCAGTAGTACAGAGGGGACCTACGAGCAGTACTTC. Its translation is CASSTEGTYEQYF.